These 8 T cell receptor beta chains share one sample of origin, sequenced in a study of T cell responses to AZD1222 COVID-19 vaccine. The data were produced by immunoSEQ multiplex PCR, yet TCRdb's version contains in-frame clones alone and is incomplete. The table shows about 57,000 clones, with around 87% occurring only once. Specimen: peripheral blood, collected on day 0 of AZD1222 vaccination. The source is an adult in good health.

This sequence joins TRBV11-2 and TRBJ2-5, with a tentative D call TRBD2 (5 bases). CDR1 SGHAT and CDR2 FQNNGV come from the germline V gene. The CDR3 length is 14 residues. Deletions cut 2 bases from V and 5 bases from J, with 12 bases between. The CDR3 spells CASSLSSGGETQYF. The CDR3 bases are TGTGCCAGCAGCTTATCATCCGGCGGGGAGACCCAGTACTTC.

V usage is TRBV4-2 and J usage is TRBJ2-6; possibly TRBD2 for D (5 bases). Per the germline V gene, CDR1 is LGHNA and CDR2 is YNFKEQ. V shed 1 base and J shed 0 bases, with 13 bases lying between them. There are 18 residues in the CDR3. CDR3 nucleotide sequence: TGTGCCAGCAGCCAAGGCGACCGAACTAGCTCTGGGGCCAACGTCCTGACTTTC. Its translation is CASSQGDRTSSGANVLTF.

V gene TRBV7-9 combines with J gene TRBJ1-1, with 7 bases that match TRBD1. Germline-derived CDR1 and CDR2 are SEHNR and FQNEAQ (reference sequence). The CDR3 contains 16 residues. Trimming at V came to 1 base and at J to 4 bases, leaving 9 bases not matched to a gene. CDR3 residues: CASSLDPGRGFTEAFF. CDR3 nucleotide sequence: TGTGCCAGCAGCTTAGATCCAGGCAGGGGGTTCACTGAAGCTTTCTTT.

The rearrangement links TRBV7-9 to TRBJ1-3; D is undetermined. This CDR3 spans 16 amino acids. Per germline, CDR1 SEHNR and CDR2 FQNEAQ (reference sequence). The V and J ends lost 7 bases and 0 bases respectively, with 16 bases between them. The CDR3 loop reads CASKPNAFRSGNTIYF. In DNA, the CDR3 is TGTGCCAGCAAGCCTAACGCCTTCCGCTCTGGAAACACCATATATTTT.

This chain connects TRBV28 to TRBJ1-2; 9 nucleotides align to TRBD1. This CDR3 is 16 amino acids long. V was pared by 1 base and J by 4 bases, with 7 bases of the junction left unmatched. Per the germline V gene, CDR1 is MDHEN and CDR2 is SYDVKM. The CDR3 is CASSLSVRTGAYGYTF. The CDR3 nucleotides read TGTGCCAGCAGTTTATCCGTTAGGACAGGGGCCTATGGCTACACCTTC.

The chain employs TRBV7-3 and TRBJ1-2; 8 nucleotides match TRBD1. The germline gives CDR1 SGHTA, CDR2 FQGTGA. There are 15 residues in the CDR3. Trimming took 5 bases from V and 5 from J; bases not matched to a gene: 10. CDR3: CASSPDGQGGYGYTF. The CDR3 DNA reads TGTGCCAGCAGCCCAGACGGACAGGGAGGTTATGGCTACACCTTC.

This chain links TRBV10-1 with TRBJ1-6; 7 nucleotides match TRBD1. Unmatched junction bases numbered 17, after V lost 3 bases and J lost 9 bases. This CDR3 has 18 residues. Germline values: CDR1 WNHNN, CDR2 SYGVQD (reference sequence). The CDR3 loop is CASSDLGQGVSICSPLHF. The CDR3 DNA reads as TGCGCCAGCAGTGACCTAGGGCAGGGGGTCAGTATATGTTCACCCCTCCACTTT.

The chain links TRBV6-2 or TRBV6-3 to TRBJ2-5; 10 bases align to TRBD1. The J segment lost 5 bases and the V segment lost 5 bases, leaving 5 bases of the junction unmatched. This CDR3 is 14 amino acids long. Germline V gives CDR1 MNHEY, CDR2 SVGEGT. In nucleotides, the CDR3 is TGTGCCAGCAGTCTAGACAGGGGGCACGAGACCCAGTACTTC. This encodes CASSLDRGHETQYF.